The rows below give T cell receptor beta chains drawn from one sample of a study of vaccination and CD4 T cells after COVID-19. TCRdb used MiXCR to reprocess the PCR reads, holding one entry per CDR3 protein. Among 6,500 to 8,500 distinct CDR3 sequences, roughly 70% were seen once, and the ten largest hold 15%. No antigen has been assigned to these receptors. Source material: CD4+ T cells from blood, cultured in vitro. Receptors were obtained from a human donor who had recovered from COVID-19. The CDR3 runs from the conserved cysteine through the conserved F or W. Fields, in order: J gene, V gene, clone size, D gene, CDR3 protein, CDR3 DNA. A D gene is named only where the DNA matches it firmly. A clone size is listed for some rows: how often the clone was seen (once, few, many), or a class if it is expanded.

TRBJ1-6,TRBV20-1,NA,NA,CSARPHGGAINNSPLHF,TGCAGTGCTAGACCGCACGGGGGGGCAATTAATAATTCACCCCTCCACTTT
TRBJ2-5,TRBV6-2/TRBV6-3,medium-sized,TRBD1,CASSSIGTGGLKTQYF,TGTGCCAGCAGTTCAATCGGGACAGGGGGTTTGAAGACCCAGTACTTC
TRBJ2-3,TRBV28,NA,TRBD2,CASSTRAAGGRLDTQYF,TGTGCCAGCAGCACACGAGCCGCGGGAGGAAGGTTAGATACGCAGTATTTT
TRBJ1-2,TRBV7-9,NA,NA,CASSPDKDGYTF,TGTGCCAGCAGTCCAGATAAGGATGGCTACACCTTC
TRBJ1-2,TRBV7-8,NA,NA,CASSPNAAEPRGYTF,TGTGCCAGCAGTCCAAATGCCGCCGAGCCCCGTGGCTACACCTTC
TRBJ1-6,TRBV20-1,NA,TRBD1,CSARRTGVASPLHF,TGCAGTGCTAGACGTACAGGGGTGGCTTCACCCCTCCACTTT
TRBJ1-5,TRBV20-1,NA,NA,CSATSGSYSNQPQHF,TGCAGTGCTACTTCGGGGTCTTATAGCAATCAGCCCCAGCATTTT
TRBJ1-5,TRBV5-8,NA,NA,CASSTLMGLSNQPQHF,TGTGCCAGCAGCACACTTATGGGGCTTAGCAATCAGCCCCAGCATTTT
TRBJ2-5,TRBV6-5,NA,NA,CASSYSKAERETQYF,TGTGCCAGCAGTTACTCGAAGGCGGAGCGGGAGACCCAGTACTTC
TRBJ2-5,TRBV20-1,NA,NA,CSARPTSTLQETQYF,TGCAGTGCTAGACCCACTTCGACCCTGCAAGAGACCCAGTACTTC
TRBJ1-1,TRBV7-2,NA,NA,CASSQVGGAMNTEAFF,TGTGCCAGCAGCCAAGTGGGGGGGGCGATGAACACTGAAGCTTTCTTT
TRBJ1-1,TRBV6-1,NA,TRBD1,CASRQGRVNTEAFF,TGTGCCAGCAGACAGGGGAGGGTGAACACTGAAGCTTTCTTT
TRBJ2-3,TRBV7-2,NA,TRBD2,CASSPRLLAVRRTDTQYF,TGTGCCAGCAGCCCTCGCCTACTAGCGGTGAGACGCACAGATACGCAGTATTTT
TRBJ1-5,TRBV29-1,NA,NA,CSVGTTNQPQHF,TGCAGCGTTGGGACAACTAATCAGCCCCAGCATTTT
TRBJ1-6,TRBV20-1,NA,NA,CSAGDSSKPSPLHF,TGCAGTGCTGGCGACAGCAGCAAGCCGTCACCCCTCCACTTT
TRBJ1-1,TRBV2,NA,NA,CASRGDFTEAFF,TGTGCCAGCAGGGGGGATTTCACTGAAGCTTTCTTT
TRBJ1-1,TRBV15,NA,NA,CATSAPRTEAFF,TGTGCCACCAGCGCCCCGAGGACTGAAGCTTTCTTT
TRBJ2-1,TRBV19,NA,NA,CASSIRSGSSNEQFF,TGTGCCAGTAGTATCAGGTCGGGCAGTAGTAATGAGCAGTTCTTC
TRBJ2-3,TRBV20-1,NA,TRBD2,CSAGRTSGRRSAQYF,TGCAGTGCTGGGCGGACTAGCGGGAGGAGGTCTGCGCAGTATTTT
TRBJ2-2,TRBV6-5,NA,NA,CASSYDSSGNTGELFF,TGTGCCAGCAGTTACGATTCAAGCGGAAACACCGGGGAGCTGTTTTTT
TRBJ2-5,TRBV12-3/TRBV12-4,once,TRBD2,CASSTSGRAVGETQYF,TGTGCCAGCAGCACTAGCGGGAGGGCCGTGGGGGAGACCCAGTACTTC
TRBJ2-3,TRBV10-1,NA,NA,CASSAVPGPLGTDTQYF,TGCGCCAGCAGTGCGGTACCGGGACCCCTCGGGACAGATACGCAGTATTTT
TRBJ2-3,TRBV20-1,once,TRBD2,CSASDGGRGTDTQYF,TGCAGTGCTAGTGACGGCGGGAGGGGCACAGATACGCAGTATTTT
TRBJ1-5,TRBV6-1,NA,NA,CASSASGSNQPQHF,TGTGCCAGCAGTGCCTCAGGGAGCAATCAGCCCCAGCATTTT
TRBJ2-5,TRBV7-9,NA,NA,CASSLGTVFQETQYF,TGTGCCAGCAGCTTAGGGACAGTCTTCCAAGAGACCCAGTACTTC
TRBJ1-5,TRBV19,NA,NA,CASSSGGIGNQPQHF,TGTGCCAGTAGTTCCGGGGGGATTGGCAATCAGCCCCAGCATTTT